A single sample is the source of the 29 T cell receptor beta chains below, sequenced in a study of radiation and T cells in renal cell carcinoma. Assay used: immunoSEQ multiplex PCR; TCRdb lists only in-frame clones, some missing. The data contain some 150,000 clones, less than 85% of them singletons. As to time point: baseline pretreatment blood. The treatment is: 15 Gy SBRT to primary tumor, nephrectomy 4 weeks later. Sequencing used blood, obtained from a patient whose treatment included radiotherapy and nephrectomy. All receptors derive from a woman aged 50 to 60 with renal cell carcinoma.

The chain combines TRBV18 with TRBJ1-1, with TRBD1 matching 7 bases. The CDR3 has 16 amino acids. With V trimmed by 5 bases and J by 6 bases, 15 bases remained unmatched. Germline V gene lookup returns CDR1 KGHSH and CDR2 LQKENI. The CDR3 protein is CASSKASRQGIAEAFF. The DNA of the CDR3 is TGTGCCAGCTCAAAAGCCTCTCGACAGGGAATAGCTGAAGCTTTCTTT.

The chain is built from TRBV27 and TRBJ2-7; 10 bases fit TRBD2. Trimming cost V 4 bases and J 0 bases; bases outside gene matches: 3. The CDR3 length is 15 residues. Germline-derived CDR1 and CDR2 are MNHEY and SMNVEV (reference sequence). The CDR3 is CASSSSGGYSYEQYF. Written as DNA, the CDR3 is TGTGCCAGCAGTTCTAGCGGGGGCTACTCCTACGAGCAGTACTTC.

The chain uses TRBV6-6 and TRBJ1-1; 8 bases agree with TRBD1. J lost 1 base, V lost 5 bases, and 9 bases had no gene match. The CDR3 runs to 16 residues. Germline assignment: CDR1 MNHNY and CDR2 SVGAGI (reference sequence). This chain's CDR3 is CASSAGTGPGNTEAFF. CDR3 in DNA: TGTGCCAGCAGTGCCGGGACAGGCCCGGGGAACACTGAAGCTTTCTTT.

CDR3 coding DNA: TGCAGCGTTGAATCGGGGGTTGAGCAGTTCTTC. Its protein is CSVESGVEQFF. The chain links TRBV29-1 to TRBJ2-1, with D tentatively TRBD2 (6 bases). Trimming removed 2 bases from V and 9 bases from J, with 8 bases in between. The germline V gene has CDR1 SQVTM and CDR2 ANQGSEA. The CDR3 spans 11 residues.

The gene calls are TRBV28 and TRBJ1-1; D unclear. CDR3 length equals 14 residues. V was cut by 6 bases and J by 5 bases, with 16 bases left in between. The V gene's germline CDR1 is MDHEN and CDR2 SYDVKM. CDR3 nucleotide sequence: TGTGCCAGCAGGTCCACAGAGATTTTGACTGAAGCTTTCTTT. Translated, it gives CASRSTEILTEAFF.

The genes are TRBV5-1 and TRBJ1-1; D unclear. Per germline, CDR1 SGHRS and CDR2 YFSETQ. This CDR3 comprises 14 residues. With 3 bases removed from V and 4 bases from J, the gap between germline ends came to 13 bases. The CDR3 sequence: CASSSMVSGTEAFF. For the CDR3, the DNA is TGCGCCAGCAGCTCGATGGTATCGGGCACTGAAGCTTTCTTT.

This clone occurred a few times. V and J are TRBV30 and TRBJ1-5; 10 positions match TRBD1. Germline V gene lookup returns CDR1 GTSNPN and CDR2 SVGIG (reference sequence). The CDR3 has 17 residues. V was clipped by 5 bases and J by 0 bases; unmatched bases: 10. The CDR3 nucleotides are TGTGCCTGGCGGTTGCGGGACAGGGGACTTAGCAATCAGCCCCAGCATTTT. This gives the protein CAWRLRDRGLSNQPQHF.

The chain recombines TRBV5-5 with TRBJ1-4, with D unresolved. The ends were cut back, 3 bases at V and 8 bases at J, with 17 bases in the middle. CDR1 and CDR2 (germline): SGHKS, YYEKEE (reference sequence). The CDR3 has 15 amino acids. For the CDR3, the DNA is TGTGCCAGCAGCTACGGAAATTTGAATGGGGAAAAACTGTTTTTT. It encodes CASSYGNLNGEKLFF.

This clone was seen once. V is TRBV7-9 and J is TRBJ2-7; no firm D call. Per germline, CDR1 SEHNR and CDR2 FQNEAQ (reference sequence). V was clipped by 1 base and J by 0 bases, with 16 bases between them. The CDR3 has 17 amino acids. The CDR3 DNA is TGTGCCAGCAGCTTAGTGAGTATCTCCTCTTTCTCCTACGAGCAGTACTTC. This gives the protein CASSLVSISSFSYEQYF.

This clone was counted a few times. CDR3 DNA: TGTGCCAGTACCGCGCGGCCGTCTAATGAAAAACTGTTTTTT. Translated: CASTARPSNEKLFF. The chain uses TRBV19 and TRBJ1-4; D is unclear. The germline CDR1 and CDR2 sequences are LNHDA and SQIVND (reference sequence). The CDR3 extends over 14 amino acids. V was clipped by 7 bases and J by 3 bases, with 12 bases between them.

Many counts were recorded for this clone. This chain joins TRBV4-2 and TRBJ2-7, with D possibly being TRBD1 (7 bases). Trimming removed 4 bases from V and 4 bases from J, with 17 bases in between. Germline V gene data show CDR1 as LGHNA and CDR2 as YNFKEQ. The CDR3 consists of 15 residues. The CDR3 region is CASSPTGDSRYEQYF. In nucleotides, the CDR3 is TGTGCCAGCAGCCCCACGGGGGACAGTCGATACGAGCAGTACTTC.

V and J are TRBV9 and TRBJ2-5; D remains unclear. CDR1 and CDR2 (germline): SGDLS, YYNGEE. Trimming took 3 bases from V and 1 from J, leaving 7 bases between them. This CDR3 comprises 13 residues. The chain's CDR3 is CASSARIQETQYF. The CDR3 region has the DNA TGTGCCAGCAGCGCCCGGATCCAAGAGACCCAGTACTTC.

The V call is TRBV19, the J call TRBJ1-1, with 10 bases aligning to TRBD1. The V gene's germline CDR1 is LNHDA and CDR2 SQIVND (reference sequence). V dropped 6 bases and J dropped 6; count of bases not matched to a gene: 10. The CDR3 runs to 15 residues. CDR3 nucleotides: TGTGCCAGTAGACCCCGGGACAGGGGTGTTCCTGAAGCTTTCTTT. Its translation: CASRPRDRGVPEAFF.

The V gene is TRBV19, the J gene TRBJ1-1; D perhaps matches TRBD1 (6 bases). This CDR3 has 15 residues. Germline assignment: CDR1 LNHDA and CDR2 SQIVND (reference sequence). With 9 bases removed from V and 5 bases from J, the gap between germline ends came to 22 bases. The CDR3 here is CASTLPGGPRTEAFF. In DNA form, the CDR3 reads TGTGCCAGCACCCTTCCGGGGGGGCCGAGGACTGAAGCTTTCTTT.

The rearrangement joins TRBV5-4 to TRBJ1-4; D is unclear. Germline loops: CDR1 SGHNT, CDR2 YYREEE (reference sequence). The CDR3 runs 12 residues. The V and J ends lost 4 bases and 7 bases respectively, with 8 bases between them. CDR3 DNA: TGTGCCAGCAGCATATCAAGTGAAAAACTGTTTTTT. Protein: CASSISSEKLFF. The variable domain in full, completed from reference TRBV5-4 and TRBJ1-4, reads ETGVTQSPTHLIKTRGQQVTLRCSSQSGHNTVSWYQQALGQGPQFIFQYYREEENGRGNFPPRFSGLQFPNYSSELNVNALELDDSALYLCASSISSEKLFFGSGTQLSVL.

The rearrangement links TRBV5-1 to TRBJ2-7; 7 bases match TRBD1. This CDR3 has 14 residues. Trimming at V came to 5 bases and at J to 0 bases, leaving 5 bases not matched to a gene. The germline CDR1 and CDR2 sequences are SGHRS and YFSETQ. The CDR3 DNA reads TGCGCCAGCAGGACAGGGATAAGCTCCTACGAGCAGTACTTC. Translated, it gives CASRTGISSYEQYF.

This clone was detected only once. V gene TRBV6-5 combines with J gene TRBJ1-2; 7 bases fit TRBD1. The germline CDR1 and CDR2 sequences are MNHEY and SVGAGI. The CDR3 loop spans 12 amino acids. V dropped 7 bases and J dropped 5; count of bases not matched to a gene: 4. Here the CDR3 DNA reads TGTGCCAGCACGTCAGGGGGGTATGGCTACACCTTC. It codes for CASTSGGYGYTF.

The V and J genes are TRBV5-6 and TRBJ2-3, with D possibly called TRBD1 or TRBD2 (5 bases each). V lost 4 bases to trimming and J lost 1 base, with 19 bases between them. Germline assignment: CDR1 SGHDT and CDR2 YYEEEE. This CDR3 has 17 residues. CDR3: CASSGTGTGNRTDTQYF. For the CDR3, the DNA is TGTGCCAGCAGCGGGACGGGGACGGGAAACCGCACAGATACGCAGTATTTT.

The V and J genes are TRBV6-5 and TRBJ1-1; D not certain. This CDR3 has 11 amino acids. Trimming shortened V by 8 bases and J by 4 bases, and 8 bases separated the two germline ends. The germline V gene has CDR1 MNHEY and CDR2 SVGAGI. The DNA of the CDR3 is TGTGCCAGCGGACGAAGCACTGAAGCTTTCTTT. Protein sequence: CASGRSTEAFF.

V and J are TRBV28 and TRBJ1-2, with D perhaps TRBD1 (5 bases). The germline V gene encodes CDR1 MDHEN and CDR2 SYDVKM. The CDR3 length is 10 residues. Trimming pared 10 bases from V and 4 bases from J, leaving 7 bases between. The CDR3 sequence: CATGGYGYTF. The CDR3 region has the DNA TGTGCCACCGGGGGCTATGGCTACACCTTC.

This CDR3 reads CASSPFLNTEAFF. CDR3 bases: TGTGCCAGTAGTCCCTTCCTGAACACTGAAGCTTTCTTT. V gene TRBV19 combines with J gene TRBJ1-1; D gene unclear. Germline V gene lookup returns CDR1 LNHDA and CDR2 SQIVND (reference sequence). The V and J ends lost 5 bases and 0 bases respectively, with 7 bases between them. The CDR3 consists of 13 residues.

The V gene is TRBV4-3, the J gene TRBJ1-5; 8 bases map to TRBD1. The CDR3 extends over 15 amino acids. Germline values: CDR1 LGHNA, CDR2 YSLEER. V dropped 4 bases and J dropped 3; count of bases not matched to a gene: 5. The CDR3 spells CASSPRTGHNQPQHF. Here the CDR3 DNA reads TGCGCCAGCAGCCCGCGGACAGGGCACAATCAGCCCCAGCATTTT.

In this sample, this clone turned up once. A read error is possible here, since a much larger clone lies one base away. The chain recombines TRBV27 with TRBJ2-7; 8 nucleotides line up with TRBD2. In germline, CDR1 is MNHEY, CDR2 SMNVEV (reference sequence). The CDR3 consists of 15 residues. Trimming removed 4 bases from V and 3 bases from J; junction bases left unmatched: 8. CDR3 in amino acids: CASSSKGLGYYEQYF. In DNA, the CDR3 is TGTGCCAGCAGTTCGAAGGGACTAGGCTACTACGAGCAGTACTTC.

The CDR3 loop reads CASSLSGASEAFF. In DNA form, the CDR3 reads TGCGCCAGCAGCTTGTCGGGGGCCTCTGAAGCTTTCTTT. The rearrangement links TRBV5-1 to TRBJ1-1; maybe TRBD1 (6 bases). In germline, CDR1 is SGHRS, CDR2 YFSETQ. The CDR3 is made up of 13 amino acids. The V end lost 1 base, the J end lost 6 bases, and 10 bases lay between the germline ends.

The V gene is TRBV9, the J gene TRBJ1-2, with D uncertain. Per germline, CDR1 SGDLS and CDR2 YYNGEE. Trimming took off 4 bases at V and 4 bases at J, with 17 bases between the two ends. The CDR3 length is 15 residues. The CDR3 region is CASSSRVADAYGYTF. The CDR3 region has the DNA TGTGCCAGCAGCAGCCGTGTGGCCGATGCCTATGGCTACACCTTC.

The V gene is TRBV25-1, the J gene TRBJ2-3, with D possibly TRBD2 on 6 matching bases. The germline V gene encodes CDR1 MGHDK and CDR2 SYGVNS. The V and J ends lost 6 bases and 1 base respectively, with 14 bases between them. The CDR3 extends over 15 amino acids. CDR3 nucleotides: TGTGCCAGCAGCGTCGGGGGAAGGGGCACAGATACGCAGTATTTT. Protein: CASSVGGRGTDTQYF. Looking up the rest from reference TRBV25-1 and TRBJ2-3 gives the full variable domain: EADIYQTPRYLVIGTGKKITLECSQTMGHDKMYWYQQDPGMELHLIHYSYGVNSTEKGDLSSESTVSRIRTEHFPLTLESARPSHTSQYLCASSVGGRGTDTQYFGPGTRLTVL.

The chain combines TRBV12-5 with TRBJ1-5; D is uncertain. Trimming left V 1 base short and J 7 bases short, with 8 bases between. The CDR3 is 13 residues long. The germline V gene encodes CDR1 LGHNT and CDR2 FRNRAP. This chain's CDR3 is CASGLDLGQPQHF. As DNA, the CDR3 is TGTGCTAGTGGTTTGGACCTGGGGCAGCCCCAGCATTTT.

The rearrangement uses TRBV5-4 and TRBJ2-7; no reliable D call. The CDR3 contains 14 residues. Per germline, CDR1 SGHNT and CDR2 YYREEE (reference sequence). Trimming cost V 2 bases and J 0 bases, with 9 bases left between them. CDR3 nucleotides: TGTGCCAGCAGCTTAGATTATCTCTCCTACGAGCAGTACTTC. Its translation is CASSLDYLSYEQYF.

This sequence joins TRBV11-2 and TRBJ2-7, with 11 positions matching TRBD2. With 7 bases clipped from V and 2 bases from J, the junction kept 7 bases outside the gene matches. This CDR3 is built from 15 residues. The germline V gene encodes CDR1 SGHAT and CDR2 FQNNGV. The CDR3 sequence is CASILLAGEPYEQYF. DNA of the CDR3: TGTGCCAGCATCCTACTAGCGGGAGAGCCCTACGAGCAGTACTTC. Full variable domain (remainder filled in from reference TRBV11-2 and TRBJ2-7): EAGVAQSPRYKIIEKRQSVAFWCNPISGHATLYWYQQILGQGPKLLIQFQNNGVVDDSQLPKDRFSAERLKGVDSTLKIQPAKLEDSAVYLCASILLAGEPYEQYFGPGTRLTVT.